Sequencing of this T cell receptor beta chain was carried out in a study of PD-1 blockade in mismatch repair-deficient tumors. Three pembrolizumab responders had their TCRs sequenced. With 1 base removed from V and 2 bases from J, the gap between germline ends came to 11 bases. This CDR3 contains 16 residues. CDR1 is MNHEY and CDR2 is SVGAGI in the germline V gene. Data came from immunoSEQ multiplex PCR; TCRdb stores just in-frame clones and leaves some out. The sample has some 17,000 clones; approximately 87% are singletons. In the case of this clone: The antigen remains undetermined.

Study-wide findings and caveats: Rapid post-treatment expansion, then contraction, generally preceding radiologic response, marked tumor-resident clones.

The receptor was isolated from an adult with mismatch repair-deficient cancer. This chain uses TRBV6-5 with TRBJ1-4; D unresolved. The sequencing used PBMCs, collected approximately five months after starting pembrolizumab. Written as DNA, the CDR3 is TGTGCCAGCAGTTACTGGGGAGGCGCTACTAATGAAAAACTGTTTTTT. Protein product: CASSYWGGATNEKLFF.